This T cell receptor (beta chain) appears in the sequencing data of a study of blood T cell repertoires in COVID-19. As for the study in general: Spain, Italy and the United States supplied samples that represented acute and convalescent COVID-19.

Authors' methods: Reference gene primer amplification gave nucleated cell count estimates. TCRdb's copy holds only in-frame clones and misses some; the assay was immunoSEQ multiplex PCR. That table supplies the V and J calls and clone size; D and trimming were determined from the DNA. The data show fewer than 250,000 clones, around 90% seen once. The CDR3 has 11 residues. Germline V gene data show CDR1 as DFQATT and CDR2 as SNEGSKA (reference sequence). Assignments of participants to cohorts depended upon their own reported clinical history. The chain joins TRBV20-1 to TRBJ1-1; a possible D gene is TRBD1 (5 bases). Sequenced sample: PBMCs or T cells enriched from blood (not recorded which). This TCR was sampled from a man aged 30 to 45 in a cohort exposed to, infected with or recovered from COVID-19 (not recorded which). CDR3 in amino acids: CRPRRGTEAFF. CDR3 coding DNA: TGCAGGCCGAGGCGGGGGACTGAAGCTTTCTTT.